Listed here are 29 T cell receptor beta chains from one sample, sequenced in a study of human T cells and chemical hapten exposure. Treatment described: therapeutic diphenylcyclopropenone sensitization with weekly scalp DPC. The library labeled individual cDNA molecules by adding unique molecular identifiers to them. MiXCR was run by TCRdb on the reads, yielding one entry per CDR3 protein. The table records 650 to 750 distinct CDR3 sequences, about 66% of them present only once. The source material was whole blood, sampled before DPC sensitization or 2, 6, or about 24 weeks after (not recorded which). The receptor source for this set is an adult with alopecia areata. Some clones in this sample may be carry-over from other donors' samples. This table probably holds off-target reads from a library built for another chain.

CDR3 sequence reads: CASSQSVLAANNEQFF. CDR3 coding DNA: TGCGCCAGCAGCCAAAGCGTACTAGCGGCAAACAATGAGCAGTTCTTC. The chain combines TRBV4-1 with TRBJ2-1, with 8 bases identical to TRBD2. CDR3 length equals 16 residues. The germline CDR1 and CDR2 sequences are MGHRA and YSYEKL. The V segment lost 2 bases and the J segment 5 bases; nucleotides outside the gene matches: 8.

The CDR3, as DNA: TGCAGTGCTAGCAGTTGGCTCTATGGCTACACCTTC. Its protein product is CSASSWLYGYTF. The chain carries TRBV20-1 and TRBJ1-2, with D unclear. The CDR3 runs to 12 residues. Germline V gives CDR1 DFQATT, CDR2 SNEGSKA (reference sequence). The V and J ends lost 3 bases and 4 bases respectively, with 9 bases between them.

The gene calls are TRBV12-3 or TRBV12-4 and TRBJ1-4, with 9 bases aligning to TRBD1. The CDR3 is made up of 13 amino acids. The V and J ends lost 5 bases and 5 bases, in that order; junction bases with no gene match: 0. The CDR3 DNA sequence: TGTGCCAGCAGTGGGACAGGGAATGAAAAACTGTTTTTT. Protein: CASSGTGNEKLFF.

In its sample, this clonotype was seen a few times. The chain recombines TRBV18 with TRBJ2-7; 8 bases line up with TRBD1. Germline CDR1 KGHSH, CDR2 LQKENI. The ends lost 6 bases at V and 2 bases at J; junction bases unmatched: 9. The CDR3 is 15 amino acids. In DNA form, the CDR3 reads TGTGCCAGCTCGTCGGACAGGGCGGGGACCTACGAGCAGTACTTC. As protein: CASSSDRAGTYEQYF.

This chain links TRBV7-9 with TRBJ1-5; D is uncertain. CDR3 size: 12 residues. Trimming stripped 0 bases from V and 7 bases from J, with 4 bases between. Germline V gene lookup returns CDR1 SEHNR and CDR2 FQNEAQ (reference sequence). Here the CDR3 reads CASSLARQPQHF. CDR3 DNA: TGTGCCAGCAGCTTAGCTCGGCAGCCCCAGCATTTT. Full variable domain (rest looked up from reference TRBV7-9 and TRBJ1-5): DTGVSQNPRHKITKRGQNVTFRCDPISEHNRLYWYRQTLGQGPEFLTYFQNEAQLEKSRLLSDRFSAERPKGSFSTLEIQRTEQGDSAMYLCASSLARQPQHFGDGTRLSIL.

V is TRBV6-2 or TRBV6-3 and J is TRBJ1-1; D gene unclear. From germline, CDR1 is MNHEY and CDR2 SVGEGT. This CDR3 is 12 amino acids long. The V end lost 6 bases, the J end lost 6 bases, and 11 bases lay between the germline ends. The CDR3 sequence: CASSRGWAEAFF. CDR3 bases: TGTGCCAGCAGCCGGGGATGGGCTGAAGCTTTCTTT.

The chain is built from TRBV7-2 and TRBJ2-1, with 7 bases aligning to TRBD1. CDR3 size: 16 residues. Germline assignment: CDR1 SGHTA and CDR2 FQGNSA. V lost 2 bases, J lost 7 bases, and 11 bases stayed unmatched. This CDR3 reads CASSLRRQGLTNEQFF. CDR3 in DNA: TGTGCCAGCAGCTTAAGAAGACAGGGTTTAACTAATGAGCAGTTCTTC.

This clonotype was observed a few times. The V gene is TRBV21-1, the J gene TRBJ2-3; the DNA was not compared with TRBD1, the D call given in the table. TRBV21-1 is termed a pseudogene. The CDR3 contains 16 residues. CDR3 sequence (DNA): TGTGCCACTTATCCGGGATTCCTCATGACCACAGATACGCAGTATTTT. Amino acid sequence: CATYPGFLMTTDTQYF.

The chain employs TRBV28 and TRBJ2-1; 7 bases map to TRBD2. CDR3 length: 19 residues. Trimming removed 6 bases from V and 8 bases from J; junction bases left unmatched: 25. Germline V gene data show CDR1 as MDHEN and CDR2 as SYDVKM. The CDR3 sequence: CASRPPQVPGGPRVHEQFF. CDR3 DNA: TGTGCCAGCAGGCCCCCCCAGGTCCCGGGAGGCCCTCGGGTGCATGAGCAGTTCTTC.

V is TRBV7-9 and J is TRBJ2-1; 7 bases map to TRBD2. This CDR3 is 13 amino acids long. CDR1 SEHNR and CDR2 FQNEAQ come from the germline V gene (reference sequence). J lost 7 bases, V lost 4 bases, and 4 bases had no gene match. The CDR3 DNA reads as TGTGCCAGCAGCTCCGGGACTATAAATGAGCAGTTCTTC. Translated, it gives CASSSGTINEQFF.

This clonotype was recorded only once. The rearrangement joins TRBV7-9 to TRBJ2-7, with D possibly matching TRBD1 (6 bases). Trimming cost V 5 bases and J 7 bases, with 12 bases left between them. The length of the CDR3 is 12 residues. CDR1 is SEHNR, CDR2 FQNEAQ, per germline (reference sequence). The CDR3 coding sequence is TGTGCCAGCAGCCCACAGGGAGTTGAGCAGTACTTC. It specifies CASSPQGVEQYF.

This clonotype was observed a single time. V usage is TRBV4-3 and J usage is TRBJ1-2; D might be TRBD1 (5 bases). Trimming removed 2 bases at V and 8 bases at J, with 15 bases between. Looked up from germline, CDR1 is LGHNA and CDR2 is YSLEER. This CDR3 region has 14 residues. The CDR3: CASSQTTGGNGYTF. Written as DNA, the CDR3 is TGCGCCAGCAGCCAAACCACCGGGGGTAACGGCTACACCTTC.

In its sample, this clonotype was seen a few times. An end of the junction differs from the germline gene, which may be a read error. The chain couples TRBV4-2 to TRBJ2-1; no clear D gene. CDR1 and CDR2 (germline): LGHNA, YNFKEQ. The CDR3 is 16 amino acids. CDR3 sequence reads: CASNQERGSSYNEQFF. CDR3 nucleotide sequence: TGTGCCAGCAACCAAGAACGCGGAAGCTCCTACAATGAGCAGTTCTTC.

The chain recombines TRBV28 with TRBJ1-5, with D unclear. V gave up 2 bases and J gave up 6 bases, with 5 bases separating them. This CDR3 spans 12 amino acids. Germline values: CDR1 MDHEN, CDR2 SYDVKM. The chain's CDR3 is CASSLTSQPQHF. CDR3 nucleotides: TGTGCCAGCAGTTTAACGTCTCAGCCCCAGCATTTT.

The rearrangement joins TRBV7-3 to TRBJ2-5; D gene ambiguous. Germline V lookup: CDR1 SGHTA, CDR2 FQGTGA. The CDR3 has 13 amino acids. Between the trimmed V and J ends, which lost 5 bases and 1 base, there was a span of 8 bases. The CDR3 DNA reads TGTGCCAGCAGCCAGGAGCTCCAAGAGACCCAGTACTTC. Translated: CASSQELQETQYF.

The rearrangement uses TRBV19 and TRBJ1-5, with D perhaps matching TRBD1 (5 bases). Trimming removed 8 bases from V and 7 bases from J, with 12 bases in between. The length of the CDR3 is 12 residues. Germline V gene lookup returns CDR1 LNHDA and CDR2 SQIVND (reference sequence). The DNA of the CDR3 is TGTGCCAGTTCACAGGACTTCCAGCCCCAGCATTTT. This encodes CASSQDFQPQHF.

The chain carries TRBV29-1 and TRBJ2-7; possibly TRBD1 or TRBD2 for D (5 bases each). Looked up from germline, CDR1 is SQVTM and CDR2 is ANQGSEA. Trimming stripped 5 bases from V and 0 bases from J, with 11 bases between. This CDR3 has 13 residues. The CDR3 region has the DNA TGCAGCGTTCTAGGGACCGACTCCTACGAGCAGTACTTC. Its translation: CSVLGTDSYEQYF.

By proportion, this clonotype is hyperexpanded. This chain links TRBV6-2 or TRBV6-3 with TRBJ2-1; 8 bases agree with TRBD1. The CDR3 totals 14 residues. V trimming: 6 bases; J trimming: 6 bases; junction bases outside the gene matches: 7. CDR1 is MNHEY and CDR2 is SVGEGT in the germline V gene. Here the CDR3 reads CASSSGQESNEQFF. CDR3 in DNA: TGTGCCAGCAGCTCGGGACAGGAAAGCAATGAGCAGTTCTTC.

The chain has TRBV3-1 and TRBJ2-1; TRBD2 agrees at 7 bases. The CDR3 extends over 14 amino acids. The V segment lost 7 bases and the J segment 4 bases; nucleotides outside the gene matches: 7. Germline CDR1 LGHDT, CDR2 YNNKEL (reference sequence). CDR3 in DNA: TGTGCCAGCACCCTTAGCGGGCCTTACAATGAGCAGTTCTTC. Translated: CASTLSGPYNEQFF.

This sequence joins TRBV27 and TRBJ1-5; D possibly corresponds to TRBD1 (5 bases). CDR1 is MNHEY, CDR2 SMNVEV, per germline (reference sequence). Trimming stripped 8 bases from V and 1 base from J, with 12 bases between. The CDR3 runs to 14 residues. In DNA, the CDR3 is TGTGCCAGCCGGGTGGGGGGGAGCAATCAGCCCCAGCATTTT. Protein: CASRVGGSNQPQHF.

The CDR3 loop is CASRRTGGEQYF. CDR3 bases: TGTGCCAGCAGGAGGACAGGCGGCGAGCAGTACTTC. J is TRBJ2-7 and V is TRBV12-3 or TRBV12-4; 7 bases are shared with TRBD1. V lost 6 bases to trimming and J lost 6 bases; unmatched junction nucleotides: 5. The CDR3 extends over 12 amino acids.

The chain joins TRBV3-1 to TRBJ1-2; 10 positions match TRBD1. The V and J ends lost 8 bases and 6 bases, in that order; junction bases with no gene match: 6. The CDR3 contains 13 residues. CDR1 is LGHDT, CDR2 YNNKEL, per germline (reference sequence). The CDR3 loop reads CASGGTGVNGYTF. In nucleotides, the CDR3 is TGTGCCAGCGGAGGGACAGGGGTGAATGGCTACACCTTC.

DNA of the CDR3: TGCGCCAGCAGCTTGTCTTTCGCCTACGAGCAGTACTTC. Protein: CASSLSFAYEQYF. This chain connects TRBV5-1 to TRBJ2-7; D is uncertain. This CDR3 contains 13 residues. Germline lookup yields CDR1 SGHRS and CDR2 YFSETQ. V was pared by 1 base and J by 2 bases, with 7 bases between.

The rearrangement uses TRBV7-2 and TRBJ1-6; D perhaps matches TRBD1 (5 bases). Trimming stripped 1 base from V and 10 bases from J, with 14 bases between. Germline CDR1 is SGHTA and CDR2 is FQGNSA. The CDR3 spans 15 residues. As DNA, the CDR3 is TGTGCCAGCAGCTTAGTGGGGACCGGGAGGTCACCCCTCCACTTT. It is translated as CASSLVGTGRSPLHF. Based on the CDR3 plus reference TRBV7-2 and TRBJ1-6, the full variable domain is GAGVSQSPSNKVTEKGKDVELRCDPISGHTALYWYRQSLGQGLEFLIYFQGNSAPDKSGLPSDRFSAERTGGSVSTLTIQRTQQEDSAVYLCASSLVGTGRSPLHFGNGTRLTVT.

The chain is built from TRBV5-1 and TRBJ2-3; no definite D call. CDR3 length: 11 amino acids. Germline V gives CDR1 SGHRS, CDR2 YFSETQ. The V gene lost 4 bases and the J gene lost 3 bases, with 3 bases spanning the gap. DNA of the CDR3: TGCGCCAGCAGCCAGACAGATACGCAGTATTTT. Its protein is CASSQTDTQYF.

Written as DNA, the CDR3 is TGTGCCAGCAGCTCCCCGCCGGCAGATACGCAGTATTTT. Translated: CASSSPPADTQYF. This sequence joins TRBV7-6 and TRBJ2-3; the D is unclear. The CDR3 spans 13 residues. The ends were cut back, 4 bases at V and 4 bases at J, with 9 bases in the middle. Germline loops: CDR1 SGHVS, CDR2 FNYEAQ.

The chain is built from TRBV5-1 and TRBJ2-3, with D perhaps TRBD2 (6 bases). The CDR3 consists of 16 residues. Trimming removed 3 bases from V and 4 bases from J, with 18 bases in between. Germline V gene lookup returns CDR1 SGHRS and CDR2 YFSETQ. This chain's CDR3 is CASSYFGLGGSDTQYF. CDR3 DNA: TGCGCCAGCAGCTATTTCGGGCTAGGAGGGTCAGATACGCAGTATTTT.

V gene TRBV12-3 or TRBV12-4 combines with J gene TRBJ1-1, with 11 bases identical to TRBD1. Unmatched junction bases numbered 3, after V lost 5 bases and J lost 4 bases. The CDR3 has 14 amino acids. This CDR3 reads CASSPGQGATEAFF. CDR3 DNA sequence: TGTGCCAGCAGTCCAGGACAGGGGGCCACTGAAGCTTTCTTT.

This clonotype was seen a few times. The chain's CDR3 is CASREIGRDYGYTF. The CDR3 DNA is TGTGCCAGCAGGGAGATTGGGCGTGACTATGGCTACACCTTC. This chain connects TRBV6-1 to TRBJ1-2; D is uncertain. The CDR3 runs 14 residues. Trimming left V 6 bases short and J 3 bases short, with 14 bases between. Germline values: CDR1 MNHNS, CDR2 SASEGT.